This T cell receptor (beta chain) was sequenced in a study of beta chain features in type 1 diabetes. Study-level information: Summed over all samples, the examined sorted cells came to fewer than 120,000,000. The study's findings and limits: Among patients with Type 1 diabetes, TCRB CDR3s were moderately but significantly shorter in every one of the four CD4+ subsets. PCR might pick shorter templates more often, in the same way for patients and controls.

Purity (above 95%) was reached by all sorted populations. Expressed TCRB transcripts were sequenced because the isolated RNA had all been reverse transcribed beforehand. Repertoires were generated with immunoSEQ multiplex PCR, while TCRdb's copy carries only in-frame clones and drops some. The sample shows 350,000 to 400,000 clones, over 12% of them seen only once. About this clone: The antigen remains undetermined.

The V gene lost 3 bases and the J gene lost 3 bases, with 17 bases spanning the gap. The CDR3 totals 17 residues. CDR1 is MDHEN, CDR2 SYDVKM, per germline. This TCR derives from a woman between 18 and 29 years old in good health. The sequencing input was naive CD4+ T cells from blood. This chain links TRBV28 with TRBJ2-2; tentative D call: TRBD2 (6 bases). The CDR3 sequence is CASSFPRRGRDTGELFF. CDR3 nucleotide sequence: TGTGCCAGCAGTTTTCCCCGGCGGGGAAGGGACACCGGGGAGCTGTTTTTT.